One sample yielded the 16 T cell receptor beta chains listed below, sequenced in a study of T-cell memory formation after mild COVID-19. TCRdb reanalysed the 5' RACE reads using MiXCR and keeps one entry per CDR3 protein. Here the sample spans some 410,000 distinct CDR3 sequences, around 22% being singletons. Sequenced input: PBMCs or a T cell subset sorted from them (not recorded which). The receptor set was obtained from an adult woman who had mild COVID-19 (a few samples of this study predate the infection). Cell type and time point are not known.

CDR3 region: CASSYTSGGFSDTQYF. CDR3 nucleotide sequence: TGTGCCAGCAGCTACACTAGCGGGGGGTTCTCAGATACGCAGTATTTT. The rearrangement joins TRBV7-8 to TRBJ2-3; 12 positions agree with TRBD2. CDR1 and CDR2 (germline): SGHVS, FQNEAQ. The CDR3 length is 16 residues. V trimming: 4 bases; J trimming: 4 bases; junction bases outside the gene matches: 6.

In this sample, this clonotype turned up a few times. The CDR3 protein is CASSWGPGTENTEAFF. In DNA form, the CDR3 reads TGCGCCAGCAGCTGGGGGCCGGGGACAGAGAACACTGAAGCTTTCTTT. J is TRBJ1-1 and V is TRBV5-1, with 7 bases matching TRBD1. J gave up 1 base and V 3 bases, and 9 bases lay outside the gene matches. CDR1 is SGHRS, CDR2 YFSETQ, per germline. The length of the CDR3 is 16 residues. Full variable domain (outside the CDR3, taken from reference TRBV5-1 and TRBJ1-1): KAGVTQTPRYLIKTRGQQVTLSCSPISGHRSVSWYQQTPGQGLQFLFEYFSETQRNKGNFPGRFSGRQFSNSRSEMNVSTLELGDSALYLCASSWGPGTENTEAFFGQGTRLTVV.

The chain links TRBV29-1 to TRBJ2-2, with 10 nucleotides matching TRBD2. V lost 7 bases and J lost 4; bases outside the gene matches: 9. The CDR3 contains 15 residues. Germline V lookup: CDR1 SQVTM, CDR2 ANQGSEA. The CDR3 nucleotides are TGCAGCGCTAGAGGACTAGCGGATTCCACCGGGGAGCTGTTTTTT. Protein: CSARGLADSTGELFF.

The genes are TRBV27 and TRBJ1-6, with D unresolved. V dropped 3 bases and J dropped 0 bases, with 12 bases sitting between them. The V gene's germline CDR1 is MNHEY and CDR2 SMNVEV (reference sequence). This CDR3 is 17 amino acids long. In DNA, the CDR3 is TGTGCCAGCAGTTTTTCGTGGCTTGGCTCCTATAATTCACCCCTCCACTTT. It specifies CASSFSWLGSYNSPLHF.

The rearrangement joins TRBV12-3 or TRBV12-4 to TRBJ1-2, with 7 bases that match TRBD1. The length of the CDR3 is 13 residues. V was pared by 6 bases and J by 4 bases, with 5 bases of the junction left unmatched. This CDR3 reads CASSSGTVYGYTF. In DNA, the CDR3 is TGTGCCAGCAGCTCCGGGACAGTCTATGGCTACACCTTC.

There are a few counts of this clonotype. The chain couples TRBV3-1 to TRBJ2-2; D is ambiguous. This CDR3 comprises 13 residues. V was cut by 8 bases and J by 6 bases, with 13 bases left in between. Looked up from germline, CDR1 is LGHDT and CDR2 is YNNKEL (reference sequence). The CDR3 coding sequence is TGTGCCAGCCAGGAGCTCGCCCCCGGGGAGCTGTTTTTT. Residues: CASQELAPGELFF.

The chain links TRBV7-9 to TRBJ1-1; possibly TRBD1 for D (6 bases). In germline, CDR1 is SEHNR, CDR2 FQNEAQ (reference sequence). V lost 5 bases to trimming and J lost 5 bases, with 15 bases between them. The CDR3 has 14 residues. The CDR3 here is CASSVALGGTEAFF. CDR3 DNA: TGTGCCAGCAGCGTCGCCCTAGGGGGAACTGAAGCTTTCTTT.

This clonotype has just a few counts. This sequence joins TRBV3-1 and TRBJ2-3; TRBD2 matches at 14 bases. The CDR3 totals 16 residues. Germline trimming cut 4 bases from V and 6 bases from J; bases unmatched to any gene: 6. CDR1 is LGHDT, CDR2 YNNKEL, per germline (reference sequence). DNA for the CDR3: TGTGCCAGCAGCCTCGGACTAGCGGGGGGCGGGGATACGCAGTATTTT. This gives the protein CASSLGLAGGGDTQYF.

The chain couples TRBV3-1 to TRBJ2-7; 8 positions agree with TRBD2. CDR1 LGHDT and CDR2 YNNKEL come from the germline V gene (reference sequence). This CDR3 contains 18 residues. V dropped 5 bases and J dropped 4; count of bases not matched to a gene: 19. CDR3 in amino acids: CASSKGAGTRRFQYEQYF. The DNA of the CDR3 is TGTGCCAGCAGCAAAGGAGCCGGGACTAGGAGGTTCCAATACGAGCAGTACTTC.

The chain combines TRBV11-2 with TRBJ2-7, with D possibly being TRBD1 or TRBD2 (5 bases each). Deletions cut 4 bases from V and 4 bases from J, with 20 bases between. The CDR3 length is 16 residues. CDR1 and CDR2 from the germline V gene are SGHAT and FQNNGV. CDR3 loop: CASSSYRDPNPYEQYF. CDR3 nucleotide sequence: TGTGCCAGCAGCTCCTATAGGGACCCCAACCCTTACGAGCAGTACTTC.

This clonotype was observed a handful of times. This chain uses TRBV20-1 with TRBJ2-7, with D perhaps TRBD2 (6 bases). In germline, CDR1 is DFQATT, CDR2 SNEGSKA (reference sequence). V lost 6 bases, J lost 4 bases, and 10 bases lay in between. This CDR3 has 11 residues. The CDR3 DNA reads TGCAGTGCAATTCGGGGGTACGAGCAGTACTTC. Its protein is CSAIRGYEQYF.

This chain joins TRBV7-6 and TRBJ2-1; 10 positions agree with TRBD2. This CDR3 region has 16 residues. The germline V gene encodes CDR1 SGHVS and CDR2 FNYEAQ. V shed 3 bases and J 4 bases; nucleotides not matched to a gene: 6. The CDR3 nucleotides read TGTGCCAGCAGCTTGATGTTAGCGGGGGGTTACAATGAGCAGTTCTTC. Translation: CASSLMLAGGYNEQFF.

This clonotype showed up many times. The rearrangement joins TRBV19 to TRBJ2-3; possibly TRBD1 for D (5 bases). The length of the CDR3 is 14 residues. V was shortened by 7 bases and J by 6 bases, with 17 bases between the two germline ends. CDR1 and CDR2 from the germline V gene are LNHDA and SQIVND (reference sequence). Here the CDR3 reads CASTVAGPRDTQYF. CDR3 bases: TGTGCCAGTACGGTTGCAGGGCCGCGGGATACGCAGTATTTT.

J is TRBJ2-3 and V is TRBV7-2; 7 nucleotides match TRBD2. The CDR3 totals 17 residues. CDR1 and CDR2 (germline): SGHTA, FQGNSA. V was clipped by 5 bases and J by 3 bases; unmatched bases: 14. Written as DNA, the CDR3 is TGTGCCAGCAGCCCCCCCGGGGGAGGGCCCTCAACAGATACGCAGTATTTT. It translates to CASSPPGGGPSTDTQYF.

This clonotype was detected many times. The J gene is TRBJ2-4, the V gene TRBV11-2; D is uncertain. Trimming left V 1 base short and J 4 bases short, with 14 bases between. The V gene's germline CDR1 is SGHAT and CDR2 FQNNGV. CDR3 size: 16 residues. For the CDR3, the DNA is TGTGCCAGCAGCTTAGGGGCGCTGAGTTCAAAAAACATTCAGTACTTC. Protein product: CASSLGALSSKNIQYF.

This clonotype was seen once. The conserved final phenylalanine or tryptophan is absent from the CDR3, which likely points to a read error. The V and J genes are TRBV18 and TRBJ2-7; 7 bases are a match to TRBD1. After removal of 4 bases from V and 2 bases from J, the junction contained 8 bases not matched to a gene. This CDR3 comprises 15 residues. Looked up from germline, CDR1 is KGHSH and CDR2 is LQKENI. The CDR3 nucleotides are TGTGCCAGCTCACTCCGGGACAGTTGGGCCTACGAGCAGTACCTC. Translated, it gives CASSLRDSWAYEQYL.